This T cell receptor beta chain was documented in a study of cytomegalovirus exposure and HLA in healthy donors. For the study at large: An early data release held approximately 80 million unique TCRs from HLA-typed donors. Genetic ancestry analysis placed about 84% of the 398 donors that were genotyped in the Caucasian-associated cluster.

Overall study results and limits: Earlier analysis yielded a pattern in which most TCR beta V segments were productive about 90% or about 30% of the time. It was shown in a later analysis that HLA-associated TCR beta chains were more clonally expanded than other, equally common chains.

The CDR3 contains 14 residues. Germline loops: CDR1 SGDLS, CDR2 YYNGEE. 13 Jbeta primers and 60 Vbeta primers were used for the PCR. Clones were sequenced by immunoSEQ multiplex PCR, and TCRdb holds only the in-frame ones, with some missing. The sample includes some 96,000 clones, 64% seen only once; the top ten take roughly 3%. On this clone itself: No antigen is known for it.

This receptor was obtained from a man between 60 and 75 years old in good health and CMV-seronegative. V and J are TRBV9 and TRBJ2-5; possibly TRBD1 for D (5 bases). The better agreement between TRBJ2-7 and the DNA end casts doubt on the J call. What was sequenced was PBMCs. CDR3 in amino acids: CASSVLDSSYEQYF. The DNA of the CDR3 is TGTGCCAGCAGCGTACTTGACAGCTCCTACGAGCAGTACTTC.